The 5 T cell receptor beta chains listed next were all sequenced from one sample in a study of T cells after yellow fever vaccination. TCRdb ran MiXCR on the 5' RACE reads and lists one entry per CDR3 protein. The sample has fewer than 85,000 distinct CDR3 sequences, approximately 7.5% seen once. The sequencing used CD8+ T cells sorted from PBMCs, collected on the day of the yellow fever booster vaccination. The receptors derive from a man aged 30 to 45 who received the YFV17D yellow fever vaccine.

Comments on this clonotype: At one end, the junction sequence differs from germline, possibly due to a read error. V usage is TRBV27 and J usage is TRBJ2-2; 11 bases align to TRBD2. CDR3 size: 17 residues. In germline, CDR1 is MNHEY, CDR2 SMNVEV (reference sequence). The chain's CDR3 is CASSLISTSGTTGGLFF. DNA for the CDR3: TGTGCCAGCAGTTTAATATCGACTAGCGGGACCACCGGGGGGCTGTTTTTT.

In its sample, this clonotype was seen many times. The chain carries TRBV15 and TRBJ2-7; the match to TRBD1 covers 7 bases. CDR1 LNHNV and CDR2 YYDKDF come from the germline V gene (reference sequence). The trim removed 3 bases at V and 4 bases at J, leaving 3 bases unmatched. The CDR3 sequence is 13 residues long. The CDR3 sequence is CATSSTQGYEQYF. Written as DNA, the CDR3 is TGTGCCACCAGCAGCACACAGGGGTACGAGCAGTACTTC.

The gene calls are TRBV5-1 and TRBJ2-3; 10 bases are a match to TRBD2. This CDR3 comprises 15 residues. V was clipped by 5 bases and J by 5 bases; unmatched bases: 8. Per the germline V gene, CDR1 is SGHRS and CDR2 is YFSETQ. The CDR3 sequence is CASRKGLALVDTQYF. The CDR3 bases are TGCGCCAGCAGGAAGGGACTAGCGTTAGTAGATACGCAGTATTTT.

At least ten counts were recorded for this clonotype. The chain links TRBV27 to TRBJ2-4; TRBD1 agrees at 8 bases. CDR3 size: 13 residues. J gave up 8 bases and V 5 bases, and 5 bases lay outside the gene matches. Germline V gene lookup returns CDR1 MNHEY and CDR2 SMNVEV (reference sequence). The CDR3 nucleotides read TGTGCCAGCAGTCCTACAGGGGGATACATTCAGTACTTC. Its protein product is CASSPTGGYIQYF.

J is TRBJ2-2 and V is TRBV2; 7 bases match TRBD1. J gave up 3 bases and V 8 bases, and 9 bases lay outside the gene matches. This CDR3 is built from 15 residues. Germline V CDR1 and CDR2: SNHLY, FYNNEI. The CDR3 region has the DNA TGTGCCAGCCCCGACAGGGATGGGGACACCGGGGAGCTGTTTTTT. Protein product: CASPDRDGDTGELFF. Full variable domain (missing parts from reference TRBV2 and TRBJ2-2): EPEVTQTPSHQVTQMGQEVILRCVPISNHLYFYWYRQILGQKVEFLVSFYNNEISEKSEIFDDQFSVERPDGSNFTLKIRSTKLEDSAMYFCASPDRDGDTGELFFGEGSRLTVL.